A selection of T cell receptor beta chains follows, all from one sample in a study of blood T cells in healthy people across ages. TCRdb called the 5' RACE reads again in MiXCR, with one record for every CDR3 protein. The data show about 1.8 million distinct CDR3 sequences, less than 50% seen once. Source material: blood. These receptor sequences come from a woman aged 35 to 49 in good health. The CDR3 runs from the conserved cysteine through the conserved F or W. The order of the fields is V gene, J gene, D gene, clone size, CDR3 protein, CDR3 DNA. The D gene is left open where the match is weak. A clone size is listed for some rows: how often the clone was seen (once, few, many), or a class if it is expanded.

TRBV5-1,TRBJ2-1,TRBD2,few,CASSLTSGSEEQFF,TGCGCCAGCAGCTTAACTAGCGGGTCAGAAGAGCAGTTCTTC
TRBV20-1,TRBJ1-5,.,.,CSARDPVRGDQPQHF,TGCAGTGCTAGGGACCCCGTGCGGGGCGATCAGCCCCAGCATTTT
TRBV24-1,TRBJ2-3,TRBD2,once,CATRSGGTDTQYF,TGTGCCACCAGAAGCGGGGGCACAGATACGCAGTATTTT
TRBV7-2,TRBJ2-4,TRBD2,.,CASSPGGGGLAKNIQYF,TGTGCCAGCAGCCCCGGGGGGGGGGGACTAGCCAAAAACATTCAGTACTTC
TRBV15,TRBJ2-1,.,.,CATSRDPSSYNEQFF,TGTGCCACCAGCAGAGACCCGAGCTCCTACAATGAGCAGTTCTTC
TRBV11-2,TRBJ2-4,.,.,CASSLPLPQGNIQYF,TGTGCCAGCAGCTTACCCCTACCTCAGGGAAACATTCAGTACTTC
TRBV29-1,TRBJ1-1,TRBD1,.,CSVALVGTVTEAFF,TGCAGCGTTGCGCTGGTGGGGACAGTCACTGAAGCTTTCTTT
TRBV12-3/TRBV12-4,TRBJ1-2,TRBD1,.,CASSQGTGLTANYGYTF,TGTGCCAGCAGTCAAGGGACAGGTCTAACGGCTAACTATGGCTACACCTTC
TRBV6-6,TRBJ1-5,TRBD1,.,CASSYSSDRGGQPQHF,TGTGCCAGCAGTTACTCCAGCGACAGGGGGGGACAGCCCCAGCATTTT
TRBV6-2/TRBV6-3,TRBJ2-4,.,.,CASSPSDTHLGNIQYF,TGTGCCAGCAGCCCTTCGGACACCCATTTGGGAAACATTCAGTACTTC
TRBV5-1,TRBJ1-2,.,.,CASSPLGPDGYGYTF,TGCGCCAGCAGCCCGTTGGGTCCCGACGGCTATGGCTACACCTTC
TRBV9,TRBJ2-7,.,.,CASSGRGAGSYEQYF,TGTGCCAGCAGCGGCCGAGGGGCAGGGTCCTACGAGCAGTACTTC
TRBV29-1,TRBJ2-5,.,many,CSASLNGFEQYF,TGCAGCGCCAGTTTGAACGGGTTTGAGCAGTACTTC
TRBV2,TRBJ2-1,TRBD2,.,CASNEMGGDGNEQFF,TGTGCCAGCAATGAGATGGGGGGGGATGGCAATGAGCAGTTCTTC
TRBV24-1,TRBJ2-6,.,.,CATSQAGANVLTF,TGTGCCACCAGTCAGGCTGGGGCCAACGTCCTGACTTTC
TRBV5-1,TRBJ2-1,.,.,CASSLGGAAHNEQFF,TGCGCCAGCAGCTTGGGCGGGGCAGCGCACAATGAGCAGTTCTTC
TRBV12-3/TRBV12-4,TRBJ2-3,.,.,CASSPRSLGRSSSTDTQYF,TGTGCCAGCAGTCCCCGTAGCCTGGGACGGAGCTCTAGCACAGATACGCAGTATTTT
TRBV10-2,TRBJ2-1,TRBD2,.,CASRLAGGEDEQFF,TGCGCCAGCCGCCTAGCGGGGGGGGAGGATGAGCAGTTCTTC
TRBV28,TRBJ2-7,TRBD2,.,CASTPLGGGGYEQYF,TGTGCCAGCACCCCACTTGGGGGGGGAGGTTACGAGCAGTACTTC
TRBV3-1,TRBJ2-5,.,.,CASSPPRGQYQETQYF,TGTGCCAGCAGCCCACCGCGGGGGCAGTACCAAGAGACCCAGTACTTC
TRBV20-1,TRBJ1-5,TRBD1,few,CSAPTTGESNQPQHF,TGCAGTGCCCCAACCACAGGGGAGAGTAATCAGCCCCAGCATTTT